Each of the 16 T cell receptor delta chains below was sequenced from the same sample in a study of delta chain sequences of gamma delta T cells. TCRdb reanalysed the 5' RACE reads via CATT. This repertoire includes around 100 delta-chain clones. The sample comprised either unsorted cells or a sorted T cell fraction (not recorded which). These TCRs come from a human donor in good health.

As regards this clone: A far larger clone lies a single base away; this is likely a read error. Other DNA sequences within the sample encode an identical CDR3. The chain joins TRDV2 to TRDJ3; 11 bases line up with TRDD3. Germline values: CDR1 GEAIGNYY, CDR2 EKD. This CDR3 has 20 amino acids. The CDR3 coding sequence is TGTGCCTGTGACCTCGTCCGACTGGGGGATAGTTCCTGGGACACCCGGCAGATGTTTTTC. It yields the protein CACDLVRLGDSSWDTRQMFF.

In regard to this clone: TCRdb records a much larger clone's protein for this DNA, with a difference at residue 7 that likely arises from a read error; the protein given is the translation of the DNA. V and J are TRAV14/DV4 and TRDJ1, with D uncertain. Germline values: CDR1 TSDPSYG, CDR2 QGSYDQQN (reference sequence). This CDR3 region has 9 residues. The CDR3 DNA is TGTGCAGGGTGGCTTAAACGCATCTTT. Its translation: CAGWLKRIF.

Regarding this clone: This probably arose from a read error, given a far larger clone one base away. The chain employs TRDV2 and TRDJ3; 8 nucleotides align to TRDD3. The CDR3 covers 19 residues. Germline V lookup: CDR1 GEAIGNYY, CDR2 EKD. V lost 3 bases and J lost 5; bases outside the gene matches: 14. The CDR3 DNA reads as TGTGCCTGTGACTATGCTGGGGGACCCTCTGGCCGGGACACCCGACAGATGTTTTTC. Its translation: CACDYAGGPSGRDTRQMFF.

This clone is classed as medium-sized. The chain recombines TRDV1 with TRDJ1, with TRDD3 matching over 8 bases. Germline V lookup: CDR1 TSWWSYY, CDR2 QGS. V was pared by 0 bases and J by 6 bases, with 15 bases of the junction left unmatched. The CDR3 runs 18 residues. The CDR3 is CALGELVTPTVGDHKLIF. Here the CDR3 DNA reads TGTGCTCTTGGGGAACTAGTGACTCCCACCGTGGGGGATCATAAACTCATCTTT.

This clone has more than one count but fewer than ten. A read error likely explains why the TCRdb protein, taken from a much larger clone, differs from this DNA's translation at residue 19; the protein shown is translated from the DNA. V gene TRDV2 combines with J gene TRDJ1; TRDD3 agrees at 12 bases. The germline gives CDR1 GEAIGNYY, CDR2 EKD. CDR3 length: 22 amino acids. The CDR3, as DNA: TGTGCCTGTGACACCCGGCCTTTTCTACTGGGGGATACTAGATCGCTTACTGATACACTCATCTTT. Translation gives CACDTRPFLLGDTRSLTDTLIF.

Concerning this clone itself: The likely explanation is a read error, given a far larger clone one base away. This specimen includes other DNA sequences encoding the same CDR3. In DNA form, the CDR3 reads TGTGCTCTCGGGGAACTGATCGCCTCCTCTTCCGTACTGGGGGATACGTACAACAGACCCCTGATCTTT. Protein sequence: CALGELIASSSVLGDTYNRPLIF. The chain carries TRDV1 and TRDJ4; the match to TRDD3 covers 13 bases. Germline CDR1 reads TSWWSYY; CDR2 reads QGS. The CDR3 runs to 23 residues.

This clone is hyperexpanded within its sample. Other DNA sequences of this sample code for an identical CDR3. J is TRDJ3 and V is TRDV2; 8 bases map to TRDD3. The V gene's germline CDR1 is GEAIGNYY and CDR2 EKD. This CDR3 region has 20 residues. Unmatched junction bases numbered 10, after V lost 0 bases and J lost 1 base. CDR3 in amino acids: CACDTPTGGPVSWDTRQMFF. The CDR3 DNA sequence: TGTGCCTGTGACACCCCTACTGGGGGTCCTGTATCCTGGGACACCCGACAGATGTTTTTC.

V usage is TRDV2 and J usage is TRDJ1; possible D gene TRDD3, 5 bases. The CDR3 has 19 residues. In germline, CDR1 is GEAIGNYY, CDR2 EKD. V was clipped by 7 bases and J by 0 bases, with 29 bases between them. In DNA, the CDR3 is TGTGCCTGCGAAACTTTAATGGGACTCCAGGGGACCGACACCGATAAACTCATCTTT. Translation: CACETLMGLQGTDTDKLIF.

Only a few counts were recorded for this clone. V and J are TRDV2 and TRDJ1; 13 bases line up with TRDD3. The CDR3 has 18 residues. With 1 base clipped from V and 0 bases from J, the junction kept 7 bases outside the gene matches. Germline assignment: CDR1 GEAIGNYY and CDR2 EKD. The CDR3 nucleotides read TGTGCCTGTGACACGTTACTGGGGGATACGCCGTACACCGATAAACTCATCTTT. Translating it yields CACDTLLGDTPYTDKLIF.

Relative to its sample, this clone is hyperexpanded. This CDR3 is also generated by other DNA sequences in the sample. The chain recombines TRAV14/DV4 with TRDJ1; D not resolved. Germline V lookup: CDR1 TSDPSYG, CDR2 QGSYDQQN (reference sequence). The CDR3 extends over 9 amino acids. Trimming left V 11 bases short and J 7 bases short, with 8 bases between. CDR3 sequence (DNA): TGTGCAGGGTGGCTTAAACTCATCTTT. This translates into CAGWLKLIF.

CDR3 bases: TGTGCCTGTGACTCGGTCTCCGGCTGGGGGTTCACCGATAAACTCATCTTT. Its translation: CACDSVSGWGFTDKLIF. The J gene is TRDJ1, the V gene TRDV2, with 7 bases aligning to TRDD3. The CDR3 has 17 amino acids. Germline CDR1 is GEAIGNYY and CDR2 is EKD. The ends lost 3 bases at V and 1 base at J; junction bases unmatched: 13.

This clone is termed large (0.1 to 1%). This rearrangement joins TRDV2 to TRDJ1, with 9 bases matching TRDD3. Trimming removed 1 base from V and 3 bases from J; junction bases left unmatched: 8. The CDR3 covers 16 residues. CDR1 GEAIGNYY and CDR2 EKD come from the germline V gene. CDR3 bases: TGTGCCTGTGACACGGTGGGGATACGGGAGGCCGATAAACTCATCTTT. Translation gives CACDTVGIREADKLIF.

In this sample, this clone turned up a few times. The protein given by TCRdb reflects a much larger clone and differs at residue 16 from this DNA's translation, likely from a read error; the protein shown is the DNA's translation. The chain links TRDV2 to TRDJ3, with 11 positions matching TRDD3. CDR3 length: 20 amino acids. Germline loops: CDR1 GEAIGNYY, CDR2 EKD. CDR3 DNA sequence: TGTGCCTGTGACCTCGTCCGACTGGGGGATAGTTCCTGGGACACCCAACAGATGTTTTTC. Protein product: CACDLVRLGDSSWDTQQMFF.

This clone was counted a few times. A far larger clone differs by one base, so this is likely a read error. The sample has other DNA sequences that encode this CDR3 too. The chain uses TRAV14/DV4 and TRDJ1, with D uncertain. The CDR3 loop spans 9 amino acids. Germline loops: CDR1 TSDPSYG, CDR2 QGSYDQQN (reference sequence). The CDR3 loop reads CAGWLKLIF. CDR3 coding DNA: TGCGCAGGGTGGCTTAAACTCATCTTT.

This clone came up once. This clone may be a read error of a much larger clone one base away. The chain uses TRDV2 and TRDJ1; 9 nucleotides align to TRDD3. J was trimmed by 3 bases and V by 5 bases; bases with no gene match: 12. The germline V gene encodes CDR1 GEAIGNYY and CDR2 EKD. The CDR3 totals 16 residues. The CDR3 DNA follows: TGTGCCTGTGGCACGGTGGGGATACGGGAGGCCGATAAACTCATCTTT. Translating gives CACGTVGIREADKLIF.

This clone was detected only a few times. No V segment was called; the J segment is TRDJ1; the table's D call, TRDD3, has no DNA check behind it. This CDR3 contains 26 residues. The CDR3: CSGINAEFIVPSLYWVNHRYTDKLIF. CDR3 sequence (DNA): TGCAGTGGTATCAACGCAGAGTTCATTGTGCCTTCCCTTTACTGGGTTAATCATCGGTACACCGATAAACTCATCTTT.